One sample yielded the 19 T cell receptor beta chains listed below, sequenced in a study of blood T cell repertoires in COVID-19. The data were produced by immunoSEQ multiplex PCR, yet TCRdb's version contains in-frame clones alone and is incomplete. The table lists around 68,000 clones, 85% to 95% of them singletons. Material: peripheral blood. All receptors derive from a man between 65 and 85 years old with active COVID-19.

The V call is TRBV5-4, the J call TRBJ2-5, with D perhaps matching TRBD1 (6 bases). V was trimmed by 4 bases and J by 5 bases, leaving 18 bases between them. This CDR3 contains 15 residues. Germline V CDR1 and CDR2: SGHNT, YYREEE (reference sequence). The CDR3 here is CASSTANRVVETQYF. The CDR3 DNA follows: TGTGCCAGCAGCACTGCCAACAGGGTGGTGGAGACCCAGTACTTC.

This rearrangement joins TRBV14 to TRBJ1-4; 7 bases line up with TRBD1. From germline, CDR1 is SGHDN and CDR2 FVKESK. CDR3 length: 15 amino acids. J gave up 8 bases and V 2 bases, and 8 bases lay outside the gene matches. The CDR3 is CASSQQRQGGEKLFF. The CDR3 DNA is TGTGCCAGCAGCCAACAAAGACAGGGAGGAGAAAAACTGTTTTTT.

The CDR3, as DNA: TGTGCCAGCTCCCCCGGACAGGACTATGGCTACACCTTC. Encoded protein: CASSPGQDYGYTF. The chain has TRBV18 and TRBJ1-2, with 7 nucleotides matching TRBD1. CDR3 length: 13 residues. After removal of 6 bases from V and 3 bases from J, the junction contained 4 bases not matched to a gene. Germline V gives CDR1 KGHSH, CDR2 LQKENI.

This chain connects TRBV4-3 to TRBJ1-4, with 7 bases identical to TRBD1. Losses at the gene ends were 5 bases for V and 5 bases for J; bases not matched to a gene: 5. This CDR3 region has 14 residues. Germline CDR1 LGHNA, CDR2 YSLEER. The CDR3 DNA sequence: TGCGCCAGCAGCGGGGAACAGGGGAATGAAAAACTGTTTTTT. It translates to CASSGEQGNEKLFF.

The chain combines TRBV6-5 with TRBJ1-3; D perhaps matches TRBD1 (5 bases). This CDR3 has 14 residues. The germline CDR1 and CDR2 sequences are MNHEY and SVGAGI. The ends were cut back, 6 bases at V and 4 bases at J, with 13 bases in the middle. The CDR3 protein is CASRGGVAGNTIYF. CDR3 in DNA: TGTGCCAGCAGGGGGGGGGTTGCCGGAAACACCATATATTTT.

The CDR3 reads CASSARTSRASGGTDTQYF. Written as DNA, the CDR3 is TGTGCCAGCAGCGCCCGTACGTCCCGGGCGTCAGGGGGAACAGATACGCAGTATTTT. The V and J genes are TRBV9 and TRBJ2-3; 7 bases fit TRBD1. This CDR3 contains 19 residues. Per germline, CDR1 SGDLS and CDR2 YYNGEE. The ends lost 3 bases at V and 3 bases at J; junction bases unmatched: 19.

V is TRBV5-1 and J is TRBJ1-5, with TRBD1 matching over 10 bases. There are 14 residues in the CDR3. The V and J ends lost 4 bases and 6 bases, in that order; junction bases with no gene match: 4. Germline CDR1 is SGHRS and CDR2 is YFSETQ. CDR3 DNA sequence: TGCGCCAGCAGCGTAGGACAGGGGGTTCAGCCCCAGCATTTT. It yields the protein CASSVGQGVQPQHF.

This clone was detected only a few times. CDR3 in DNA: TGTGCCAGCAGCCACGGGGGGGCCTGGGAAGATACGCAGTATTTT. It translates to CASSHGGAWEDTQYF. The J gene is TRBJ2-3, the V gene TRBV7-3; 8 nucleotides match TRBD2. CDR1 is SGHTA and CDR2 is FQGTGA in the germline V gene. Losses at the gene ends were 5 bases for V and 5 bases for J; bases not matched to a gene: 9. This CDR3 has 15 residues.

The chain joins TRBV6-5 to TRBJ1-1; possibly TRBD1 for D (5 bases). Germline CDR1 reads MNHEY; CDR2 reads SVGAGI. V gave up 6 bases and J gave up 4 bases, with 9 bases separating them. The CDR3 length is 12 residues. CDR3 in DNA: TGTGCCAGCAGCTTCGGGGGCACTGAAGCTTTCTTT. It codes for CASSFGGTEAFF.

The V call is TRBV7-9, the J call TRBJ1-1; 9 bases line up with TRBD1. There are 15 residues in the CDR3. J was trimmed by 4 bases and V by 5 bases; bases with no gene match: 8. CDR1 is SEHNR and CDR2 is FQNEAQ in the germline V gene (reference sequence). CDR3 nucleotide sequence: TGTGCCAGCAGCACCGGACAGGGGACGGTCACTGAAGCTTTCTTT. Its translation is CASSTGQGTVTEAFF.

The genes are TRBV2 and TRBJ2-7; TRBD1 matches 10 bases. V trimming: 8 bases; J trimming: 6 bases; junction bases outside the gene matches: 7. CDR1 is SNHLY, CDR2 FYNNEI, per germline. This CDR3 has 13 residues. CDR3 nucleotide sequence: TGTGCCAGCCGACAGGGGGCGCCGGGCGAGCAGTACTTC. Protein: CASRQGAPGEQYF.

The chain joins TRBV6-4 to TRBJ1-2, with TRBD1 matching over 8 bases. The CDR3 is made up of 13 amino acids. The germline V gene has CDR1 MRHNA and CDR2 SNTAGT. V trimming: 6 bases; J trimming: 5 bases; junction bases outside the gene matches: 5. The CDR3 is CASSPRTGYGYTF. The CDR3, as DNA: TGTGCCAGCAGCCCTCGGACAGGGTATGGCTACACCTTC.

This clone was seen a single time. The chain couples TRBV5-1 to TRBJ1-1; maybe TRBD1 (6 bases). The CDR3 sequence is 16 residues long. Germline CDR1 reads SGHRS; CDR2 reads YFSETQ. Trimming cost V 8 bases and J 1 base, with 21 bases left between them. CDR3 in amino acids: CASASGAGGGNTEAFF. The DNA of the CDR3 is TGCGCCAGTGCATCAGGGGCAGGAGGTGGGAACACTGAAGCTTTCTTT.

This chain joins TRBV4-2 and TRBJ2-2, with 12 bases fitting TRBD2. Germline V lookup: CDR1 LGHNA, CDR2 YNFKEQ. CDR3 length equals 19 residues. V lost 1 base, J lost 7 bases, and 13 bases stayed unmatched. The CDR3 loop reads CASSQGLLTSGGFGGELFF. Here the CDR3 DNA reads TGTGCCAGCAGCCAAGGCCTCCTTACTAGCGGGGGGTTCGGCGGGGAGCTGTTTTTT.

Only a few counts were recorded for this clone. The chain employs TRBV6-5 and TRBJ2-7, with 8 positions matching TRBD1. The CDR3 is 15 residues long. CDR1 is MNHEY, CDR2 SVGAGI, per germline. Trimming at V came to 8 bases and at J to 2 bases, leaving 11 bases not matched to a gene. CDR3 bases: TGTGCCAGCTTCCCAGGACAGGGCATTCCCTACGAGCAGTACGTC. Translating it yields CASFPGQGIPYEQYV.

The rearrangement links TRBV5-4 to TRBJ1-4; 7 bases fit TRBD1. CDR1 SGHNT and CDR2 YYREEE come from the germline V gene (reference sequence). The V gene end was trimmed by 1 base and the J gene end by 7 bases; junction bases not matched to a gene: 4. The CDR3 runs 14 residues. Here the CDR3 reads CASSLTGVGEKLFF. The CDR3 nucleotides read TGTGCCAGCAGCTTGACAGGGGTGGGTGAAAAACTGTTTTTT.

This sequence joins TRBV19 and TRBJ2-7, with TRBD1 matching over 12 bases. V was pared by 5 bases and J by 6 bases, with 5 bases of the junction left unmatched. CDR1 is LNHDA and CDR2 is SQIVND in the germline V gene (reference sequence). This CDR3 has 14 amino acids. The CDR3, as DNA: TGTGCCAGTAGTCTCGGGACAGGGGGCCGCGAGCAGTACTTC. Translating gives CASSLGTGGREQYF.

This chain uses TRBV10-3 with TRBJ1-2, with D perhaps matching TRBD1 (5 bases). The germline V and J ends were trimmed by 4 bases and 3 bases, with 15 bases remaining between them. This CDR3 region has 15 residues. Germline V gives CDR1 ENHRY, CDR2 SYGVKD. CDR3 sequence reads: CAISAGRLIHYGYTF. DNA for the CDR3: TGTGCCATCAGTGCAGGGCGTCTGATCCACTATGGCTACACCTTC.

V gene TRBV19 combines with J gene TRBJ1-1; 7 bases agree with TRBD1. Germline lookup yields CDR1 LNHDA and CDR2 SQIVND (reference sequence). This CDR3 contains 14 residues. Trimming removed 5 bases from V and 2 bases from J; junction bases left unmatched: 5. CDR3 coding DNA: TGTGCCAGTAGTTCCCGGACAGGTAACACTGAAGCTTTCTTT. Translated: CASSSRTGNTEAFF.